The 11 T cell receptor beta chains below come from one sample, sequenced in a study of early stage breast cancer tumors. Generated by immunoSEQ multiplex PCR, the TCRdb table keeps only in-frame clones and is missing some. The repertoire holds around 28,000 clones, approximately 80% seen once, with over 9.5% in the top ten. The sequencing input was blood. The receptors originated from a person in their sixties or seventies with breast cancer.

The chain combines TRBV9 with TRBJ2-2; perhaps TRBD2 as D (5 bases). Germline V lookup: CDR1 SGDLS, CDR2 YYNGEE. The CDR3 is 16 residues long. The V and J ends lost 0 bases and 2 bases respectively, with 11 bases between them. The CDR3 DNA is TGTGCCAGCAGCGTAGTTGTGGGAGCAAACACCGGGGAGCTGTTTTTT. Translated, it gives CASSVVVGANTGELFF.

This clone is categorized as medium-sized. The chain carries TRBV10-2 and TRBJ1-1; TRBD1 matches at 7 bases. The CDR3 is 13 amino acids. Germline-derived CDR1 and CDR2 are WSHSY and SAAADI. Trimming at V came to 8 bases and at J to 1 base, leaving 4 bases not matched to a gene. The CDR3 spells CASEGAGNTEAFF. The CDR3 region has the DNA TGCGCCAGCGAGGGGGCGGGGAACACTGAAGCTTTCTTT.

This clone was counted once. For the CDR3, the DNA is TGTGCCAGCAGCGACCGGGACTACCCCTACGAGCAGTACTTC. Its translation is CASSDRDYPYEQYF. The gene calls are TRBV9 and TRBJ2-7; TRBD2 aligns across 7 bases. V lost 3 bases, J lost 2 bases, and 5 bases stayed unmatched. Germline lookup yields CDR1 SGDLS and CDR2 YYNGEE. This CDR3 is 14 amino acids long. The variable domain in full, with the rest retrieved from reference TRBV9 and TRBJ2-7, is DSGVTQTPKHLITATGQRVTLRCSPRSGDLSVYWYQQSLDQGLQFLIQYYNGEERAKGNILERFSAQQFPDLHSELNLSSLELGDSALYFCASSDRDYPYEQYFGPGTRLTVT.

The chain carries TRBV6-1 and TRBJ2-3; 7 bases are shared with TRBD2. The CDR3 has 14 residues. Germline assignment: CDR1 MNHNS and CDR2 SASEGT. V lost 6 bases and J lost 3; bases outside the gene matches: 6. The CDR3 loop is CASRAGGFTDTQYF. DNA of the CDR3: TGTGCCAGCAGAGCCGGGGGGTTTACAGATACGCAGTATTTT.

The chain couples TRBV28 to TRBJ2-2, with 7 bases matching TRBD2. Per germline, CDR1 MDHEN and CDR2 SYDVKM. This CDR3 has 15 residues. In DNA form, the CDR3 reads TGTGCTACACCCCCGTGGCTAGCGGCACCCGGGGAGCTGTTTTTT. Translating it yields CATPPWLAAPGELFF.

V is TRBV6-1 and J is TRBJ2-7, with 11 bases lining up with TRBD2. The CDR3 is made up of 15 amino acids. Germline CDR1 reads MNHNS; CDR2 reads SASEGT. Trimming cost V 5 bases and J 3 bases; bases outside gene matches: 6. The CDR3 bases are TGTGCCAGCAGTTTAACTAGCGGGAGCCTCTACGAGCAGTACTTC. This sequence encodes CASSLTSGSLYEQYF.

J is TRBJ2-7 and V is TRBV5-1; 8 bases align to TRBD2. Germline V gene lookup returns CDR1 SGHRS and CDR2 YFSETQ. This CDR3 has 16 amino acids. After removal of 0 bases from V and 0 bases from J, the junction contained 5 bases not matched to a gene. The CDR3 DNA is TGCGCCAGCAGCTTGGGTAGCGGGACCCTCTCCTACGAGCAGTACTTC. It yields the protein CASSLGSGTLSYEQYF.

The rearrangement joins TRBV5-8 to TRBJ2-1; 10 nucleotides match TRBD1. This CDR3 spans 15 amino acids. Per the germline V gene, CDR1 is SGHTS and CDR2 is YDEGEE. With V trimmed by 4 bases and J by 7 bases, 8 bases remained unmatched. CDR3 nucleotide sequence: TGTGCCAGCAGCCTGGGACAGGGGATGAGGAATGAGCAGTTCTTC. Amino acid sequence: CASSLGQGMRNEQFF.

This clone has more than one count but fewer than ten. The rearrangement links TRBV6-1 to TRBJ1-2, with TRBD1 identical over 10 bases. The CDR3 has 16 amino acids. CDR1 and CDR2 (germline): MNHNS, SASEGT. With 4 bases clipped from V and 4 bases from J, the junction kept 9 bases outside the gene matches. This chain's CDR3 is CASSAVRTGGTYGYTF. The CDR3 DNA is TGTGCCAGCAGTGCCGTCCGGACAGGGGGGACCTATGGCTACACCTTC.

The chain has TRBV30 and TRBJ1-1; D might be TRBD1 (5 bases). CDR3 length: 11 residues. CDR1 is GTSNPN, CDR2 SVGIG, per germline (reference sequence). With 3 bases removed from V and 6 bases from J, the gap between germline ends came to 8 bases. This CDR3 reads CAWRGGAEAFF. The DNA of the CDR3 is TGTGCCTGGAGGGGGGGGGCTGAAGCTTTCTTT.

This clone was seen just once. The chain's CDR3 is CASSNGQGGEKLFF. As DNA, the CDR3 is TGCGCCAGCAGCAACGGACAGGGAGGTGAAAAACTGTTTTTT. The rearrangement joins TRBV5-1 to TRBJ1-4; 8 nucleotides agree with TRBD1. In germline, CDR1 is SGHRS, CDR2 YFSETQ. The CDR3 extends over 14 amino acids. The J segment lost 7 bases and the V segment lost 4 bases, leaving 6 bases of the junction unmatched.